These 11 T cell receptor beta chains were sequenced from one sample in a study of T cells after yellow fever vaccination. MiXCR was run by TCRdb on the 5' RACE reads, yielding one entry per CDR3 protein. The profile shows 500,000 to 650,000 distinct CDR3 sequences, roughly 12% of them singletons. The sequenced sample was PBMCs, obtained on the day of the yellow fever booster vaccination. These receptor sequences come from a man younger than 45 who received the YFV17D yellow fever vaccine.

This clonotype was seen a handful of times. The J gene is TRBJ2-3, the V gene TRBV4-2; 9 bases line up with TRBD2. This CDR3 spans 13 amino acids. Germline V CDR1 and CDR2: LGHNA, YNFKEQ. V gave up 8 bases and J gave up 4 bases; unmatched junction bases: 4. DNA of the CDR3: TGTGCCAGCGGCGGGAGGGCGGCAGATACGCAGTATTTT. The encoded protein is CASGGRAADTQYF.

This clonotype has a handful of counts. The rearrangement links TRBV28 to TRBJ2-3; D remains unclear. In germline, CDR1 is MDHEN, CDR2 SYDVKM. This CDR3 spans 12 amino acids. V lost 6 bases and J lost 7, with 11 bases in between. The CDR3 region is CASRPQENTQYF. The CDR3 DNA sequence: TGTGCCAGCAGACCTCAAGAAAATACGCAGTATTTT.

This clonotype was seen a handful of times. This chain uses TRBV6-5 with TRBJ1-1; TRBD1 might be the D (5 bases). The CDR3 spans 14 residues. From germline, CDR1 is MNHEY and CDR2 SVGAGI. V was clipped by 0 bases and J by 6 bases, with 11 bases between them. DNA for the CDR3: TGTGCCAGCAGTTACTCTGCTCCGGGGCCTGAAGCTTTCTTT. This translates into CASSYSAPGPEAFF.

The chain recombines TRBV25-1 with TRBJ1-3; 8 bases map to TRBD1. The CDR3 consists of 16 residues. Trimming took 1 base from V and 2 from J; bases not matched to a gene: 4. Per germline, CDR1 MGHDK and CDR2 SYGVNS. The CDR3 protein is CASSELDRVAGNTIYF. The CDR3 DNA follows: TGTGCCAGCAGTGAATTGGACAGGGTGGCTGGAAACACCATATATTTT. Supplemented by reference TRBV25-1 and TRBJ1-3, the full variable domain reads EADIYQTPRYLVIGTGKKITLECSQTMGHDKMYWYQQDPGMELHLIHYSYGVNSTEKGDLSSESTVSRIRTEHFPLTLESARPSHTSQYLCASSELDRVAGNTIYFGEGSWLTVV.

This clonotype was seen at least ten times. The chain recombines TRBV12-3 or TRBV12-4 with TRBJ2-1; possibly TRBD2 for D (6 bases). This CDR3 comprises 16 residues. V lost 1 base to trimming and J lost 4 bases, with 14 bases between them. CDR3 bases: TGTGCCAGCAGTTTAGGACAGCGGGTGTTTTACAATGAGCAGTTCTTC. Amino acid sequence: CASSLGQRVFYNEQFF.

This clonotype was counted a single time. V gene TRBV6-5 combines with J gene TRBJ1-5; D uncertain. CDR3 length equals 15 residues. V lost 0 bases and J lost 3, with 9 bases in between. CDR1 is MNHEY and CDR2 is SVGAGI in the germline V gene. The CDR3 DNA follows: TGTGCCAGCAGTTACTCGTACGGGGACAATCAGCCCCAGCATTTT. Translated: CASSYSYGDNQPQHF.

This clonotype has just a few counts. The CDR3 bases are TGCGCCAGCGGCATCGCCGGGCCAGCTAACTATGGCTACACCTTC. Translation gives CASGIAGPANYGYTF. The V gene is TRBV5-1, the J gene TRBJ1-2; the D is unclear. V lost 7 bases and J 0 bases, leaving 16 bases between the germline ends. The CDR3 length is 15 residues. Germline CDR1 is SGHRS and CDR2 is YFSETQ.

The chain carries TRBV4-2 and TRBJ2-1; TRBD2 might be the D (6 bases). The length of the CDR3 is 17 residues. Trimming removed 3 bases at V and 3 bases at J, with 18 bases between. Germline V CDR1 and CDR2: LGHNA, YNFKEQ. The DNA of the CDR3 is TGTGCCAGCAGCCAGATGCCGGGAGCCTTAAACTACAATGAGCAGTTCTTC. This translates into CASSQMPGALNYNEQFF.

This clonotype was observed once. An end of the junction differs from the germline gene, which may be a read error. The CDR3 region is CCATSPTSRSTDTQYF. The CDR3 DNA sequence: TGCTGTGCCACATCTCCGACTAGCAGAAGCACAGATACGCAGTATTTT. The chain has TRBV20-1 and TRBJ2-3; 7 bases agree with TRBD2. The CDR3 extends over 16 amino acids. The germline CDR1 and CDR2 sequences are DFQATT and SNEGSKA (reference sequence).

The V and J genes are TRBV5-4 and TRBJ2-3; 7 bases agree with TRBD2. The trim removed 3 bases at V and 5 bases at J, leaving 6 bases unmatched. Germline CDR1 is SGHNT and CDR2 is YYREEE (reference sequence). The CDR3 contains 14 residues. The chain's CDR3 is CASSSAAGEDTQYF. CDR3 bases: TGTGCCAGCAGCTCGGCGGCGGGAGAAGATACGCAGTATTTT.

This clonotype was detected only a few times. The chain recombines TRBV20-1 with TRBJ2-5, with D tentatively TRBD2 (5 bases). V was trimmed by 7 bases and J by 5 bases, leaving 14 bases between them. Germline V gives CDR1 DFQATT, CDR2 SNEGSKA (reference sequence). The CDR3 spans 12 residues. The CDR3 DNA is TGCAGTGGCGACGAGGGCGGGGAGACCCAGTACTTC. It encodes CSGDEGGETQYF.